The 6 T cell receptor beta chains below all came from one sample that was sequenced in a study of blood T cell repertoires in COVID-19. This table comes from immunoSEQ multiplex PCR, and its TCRdb copy is limited to in-frame clones, with some not included. Among 170,000 or so clones, 88% were seen once, and the ten largest hold about 9.4%. Sequencing was done on a sample of PBMCs or T cells enriched from blood (not recorded which). Receptor source: a woman aged 18-35 years who had recovered from COVID-19.

The chain is built from TRBV5-1 and TRBJ2-3, with a tentative D call TRBD2 (6 bases). Germline V gene data show CDR1 as SGHRS and CDR2 as YFSETQ. This CDR3 has 15 residues. Trimming removed 3 bases from V and 5 bases from J, with 16 bases in between. The chain's CDR3 is CASSSLGTPRDTQYF. In nucleotides, the CDR3 is TGCGCCAGCAGCTCCCTCGGGACTCCCAGAGATACGCAGTATTTT.

The chain combines TRBV15 with TRBJ1-2, with 7 bases matching TRBD1. The junction had 5 bases not matched to a gene; V was cut back by 1 base and J by 6 bases. The CDR3 runs to 14 residues. CDR1 and CDR2 (germline): LNHNV, YYDKDF (reference sequence). Here the CDR3 reads CATSRVEGAHGYTF. The CDR3 DNA follows: TGTGCCACCAGCAGAGTGGAGGGGGCACATGGCTACACCTTC.

The J gene is TRBJ1-6, the V gene TRBV19; D is possibly TRBD1 (6 bases). CDR1 and CDR2 from the germline V gene are LNHDA and SQIVND (reference sequence). CDR3 size: 15 residues. Deletions cut 4 bases from V and 11 bases from J, with 18 bases between. This CDR3 reads CASSTRKGGETPLHF. In DNA, the CDR3 is TGTGCCAGTAGTACCCGCAAGGGGGGGGAGACACCCCTCCACTTT.

The CDR3 loop is CASSLIGEGQPQHF. The CDR3 coding sequence is TGTGCCAGCAGCTTGATCGGGGAAGGCCAGCCCCAGCATTTT. The chain uses TRBV7-9 and TRBJ1-5; no clear D. CDR1 and CDR2 from the germline V gene are SEHNR and FQNEAQ (reference sequence). This CDR3 contains 14 residues. Between the trimmed V and J ends, which lost 3 bases and 7 bases, there was a span of 13 bases.

The gene calls are TRBV7-2 and TRBJ1-5, with 11 bases matching TRBD1. This CDR3 is built from 15 residues. The V gene's germline CDR1 is SGHTA and CDR2 FQGNSA. V gave up 4 bases and J gave up 3 bases; unmatched junction bases: 2. Here the CDR3 reads CASSWDRGFNQPQHF. The CDR3 nucleotides read TGTGCCAGCAGCTGGGACAGGGGGTTCAATCAGCCCCAGCATTTT.

The chain combines TRBV6-6 with TRBJ2-2, with 9 nucleotides matching TRBD2. The germline V gene encodes CDR1 MNHNY and CDR2 SVGAGI (reference sequence). The ends lost 5 bases at V and 1 base at J; junction bases unmatched: 8. The CDR3 is 17 amino acids. The CDR3 loop reads CASSPDLAGVNTGELFF. CDR3 nucleotides: TGTGCCAGCAGTCCCGATTTAGCGGGAGTGAACACCGGGGAGCTGTTTTTT.